Listed below are T cell receptor beta chains from one sample, sequenced in a study of technical replicates of blood from several donors. Profiling relied on immunoSEQ multiplex PCR, and the TCRdb table lists in-frame clones only, not all of them. Among roughly 97,000 clones listed, about 96% were seen once. Sequenced material: T cells isolated from PBMCs. The source is a human donor in good health. The CDR3 runs from the conserved cysteine through the conserved F or W. D genes are given only for firm matches. Clone size, where shown, is once, few, many, or a class for clones that have expanded.

>TRBD2|TRBV14|once|TRBJ2-1
CASSQVAGGILSEQFF
TGTGCCAGCAGCCAAGTAGCGGGAGGGATACTAAGCGAGCAGTTCTTC
>TRBD1|TRBV5-4|once|TRBJ2-2
CASNRGGVTGELFF
TGTGCCAGCAACAGAGGGGGCGTCACCGGGGAGCTGTTTTTT
>TRBD2|TRBV5-4|.|TRBJ2-5
CASSPDLLAGEGETQYF
TGTGCCAGCAGCCCCGATTTACTAGCGGGAGAGGGAGAGACCCAGTACTTC
>.|TRBV6-5|.|TRBJ2-2
CASSYSRNTGELFF
TGTGCCAGCAGTTACTCGAGGAACACCGGGGAGCTGTTTTTT
>.|TRBV7-6|.|TRBJ2-7
CASSPQVRALSYEQYF
TGTGCCAGCAGCCCCCAGGTGAGGGCGTTATCCTACGAGCAGTACTTC
>TRBD2|TRBV19|.|TRBJ2-2
CASRGASGRWNTGELFF
TGTGCCAGTAGGGGGGCTAGCGGGAGGTGGAACACCGGGGAGCTGTTTTTT
>.|TRBV7-7|.|TRBJ2-5
CASSLTEGETQYF
TGTGCTAGCAGCTTAACGGAGGGTGAGACCCAGTACTTC
>TRBD2|TRBV9|.|TRBJ2-7
CASSSGLAGSSYEQYF
TGTGCCAGCAGCTCCGGACTAGCGGGATCCTCCTACGAGCAGTACTTC
>TRBD1|TRBV5-8|.|TRBJ2-1
CASSFGTGAPDEQFF
TGTGCCAGCAGCTTTGGGACAGGGGCCCCAGATGAGCAGTTCTTC
>.|TRBV7-9|once|TRBJ2-1
CASSLAGGGAYNEQFF
TGTGCCAGCAGCTTAGCTGGAGGGGGGGCGTACAATGAGCAGTTCTTC
>.|TRBV5-1|.|TRBJ1-4
CASSPGTNEKLFF
TGCGCCAGCAGCCCAGGGACAAATGAAAAACTGTTTTTT
>.|TRBV15|.|TRBJ2-4
CATSRAENIQYF
TGTGCCACCAGCAGAGCCGAAAACATTCAGTACTTC
>.|TRBV30|.|TRBJ1-1
CAWSPLMNTEAFF
TGTGCCTGGTCGCCGCTAATGAACACTGAAGCTTTCTTT
>TRBD2|TRBV7-7|.|TRBJ2-1
CASSATSGSDEQFF
TGTGCCAGCAGCGCGACTAGCGGGAGCGATGAGCAGTTCTTC
>.|TRBV9|.|TRBJ2-7
CASSVDPSSYEQYF
TGTGCCAGCAGCGTCGATCCGAGCTCCTACGAGCAGTACTTC
>.|TRBV15|.|TRBJ1-2
CATSERLGQLYGYTF
TGTGCCACCAGCGAGAGGTTGGGGCAGCTTTATGGCTACACCTTC
>.|TRBV27|.|TRBJ1-2
CASSLLDDRNGYTF
TGTGCCAGCAGTTTGCTAGATGACAGGAATGGCTACACCTTC
>TRBD1|TRBV5-1|.|TRBJ1-1
CASSSLGTGGHRYTEAFF
TGCGCCAGCAGCTCCCTCGGGACAGGGGGCCATAGATACACTGAAGCTTTCTTT
>TRBD1|TRBV9|.|TRBJ2-1
CASSGNPLLGDSYNEQFF
TGTGCCAGCAGCGGAAACCCCCTACTAGGGGACAGTTACAATGAGCAGTTCTTC
>TRBD1|TRBV9|.|TRBJ1-2
CASSGQGYYGYTF
TGTGCCAGCAGCGGACAGGGGTACTATGGCTACACCTTC
>.|TRBV27|.|TRBJ1-4
CASRLSALGSEKLFF
TGTGCCAGTCGACTGTCCGCCCTTGGGAGTGAAAAACTGTTTTTT
>TRBD1|TRBV10-3|.|TRBJ1-1
CAIRLTGTGGRSGTEAFF
TGTGCCATCAGGCTCACCGGGACAGGGGGAAGATCGGGCACTGAAGCTTTCTTT
>TRBD1|TRBV9|.|TRBJ1-1
CASSPRTGVNTEAFF
TGTGCCAGCAGCCCACGGACAGGGGTGAACACTGAAGCTTTCTTT
>.|TRBV5-4|.|TRBJ2-1
CASSQGLNNEQFF
TGTGCCAGCAGTCAGGGTCTGAACAATGAGCAGTTCTTC
>.|TRBV27|once|TRBJ1-5
CASSWSRGRQPQHF
TGTGCCAGCAGTTGGTCCCGGGGTCGCCAGCCCCAGCATTTT